This T cell receptor beta chain is from a study of T-cell reconstitution after alpha-beta-depleted transplantation in children. Whole-study results and caveats: Hyperexpanded clones declined; after one year, newly produced T cells mostly supplied diversity. Surviving recipient T cells and thymic progenitors accounted for the high day-60 TCRbeta diversity observed in some patients. As was reported, about two months after transplant, alpha-beta T cells came from several hundred expanded graft clones.

This clonotype was observed a few times. Its matching antigen is unknown. Library preparation (for TCRbeta) was performed with unique molecular identifiers. MiXCR was run by TCRdb on the PCR reads, yielding one entry per CDR3 protein. This table holds 300,000 or so distinct CDR3 sequences, around 20% found once. The V end lost 9 bases, the J end lost 4 bases, and 19 bases lay between the germline ends. This CDR3 spans 14 amino acids. In germline, CDR1 is SGHDT, CDR2 YYEEEE. V is TRBV5-6 and J is TRBJ2-5; D is undetermined. The specimen was PBMCs, mostly from graft donor cells, collected 180 days after TCRalphabeta/CD19-depleted stem cell transplant. This clonotype was obtained from a male patient between 5 and 17 years old who had a stem cell transplant for acute lymphoblastic leukemia, so the T cells may come from the graft donor. The CDR3 DNA reads TGTGCCACCATCCGCCGTGGGTGGGGAGAGACCCAGTACTTC. It translates to CATIRRGWGETQYF.